Listed here are 10 T cell receptor beta chains from one sample, sequenced in a study of PD-L1 blockade in urothelial cancer. This sample's time point: pretreatment peripheral blood. Sequencing used immunoSEQ multiplex PCR; TCRdb keeps in-frame clones, though not all of them. This table has under 100,000 clones, around 90% appearing once. The starting material was PBMCs, obtained around atezolizumab (anti-PD-L1) treatment. The origin of the receptors is a man aged 55 to 70 with urothelial cancer.

This clone came up a few times. The gene calls are TRBV19 and TRBJ2-7; D possibly corresponds to TRBD2 (5 bases). Trimming shortened V by 4 bases and J by 0 bases, and 10 bases separated the two germline ends. Germline V lookup: CDR1 LNHDA, CDR2 SQIVND (reference sequence). CDR3 length: 14 residues. The CDR3 nucleotides are TGTGCCAGTAGTACGTCGGGGAACTCCTACGAGCAGTACTTC. This sequence encodes CASSTSGNSYEQYF.

This chain joins TRBV29-1 and TRBJ1-2; TRBD1 aligns across 11 bases. This CDR3 has 16 amino acids. Germline CDR1 reads SQVTM; CDR2 reads ANQGSEA. The trim removed 3 bases at V and 0 bases at J, leaving 6 bases unmatched. DNA of the CDR3: TGCAGCGTTGAGGGACAGGGGGAGGATGCTAACTATGGCTACACCTTC. Translated: CSVEGQGEDANYGYTF.

V usage is TRBV5-6 and J usage is TRBJ2-1, with 8 bases identical to TRBD1. The CDR3 is 13 residues long. The junction had 3 bases not matched to a gene; V was cut back by 3 bases and J by 7 bases. Germline CDR1 SGHDT, CDR2 YYEEEE. CDR3 sequence reads: CASSWDRSNEQFF. The CDR3 DNA follows: TGTGCCAGCAGCTGGGACAGGTCGAATGAGCAGTTCTTC.

This clone occurred once. The genes are TRBV5-1 and TRBJ2-3; TRBD2 aligns across 10 bases. The V and J ends lost 5 bases and 5 bases, in that order; junction bases with no gene match: 5. CDR1 SGHRS and CDR2 YFSETQ come from the germline V gene. CDR3 length: 14 amino acids. The CDR3 DNA sequence: TGCGCCAGCAGTATGACTAGCGGGCTAGATACGCAGTATTTT. This gives the protein CASSMTSGLDTQYF.

This chain connects TRBV27 to TRBJ2-7; D is uncertain. The CDR3 runs 15 residues. Germline CDR1 reads MNHEY; CDR2 reads SMNVEV (reference sequence). The germline V and J ends were trimmed by 4 bases and 3 bases, with 16 bases remaining between them. The CDR3, as DNA: TGTGCCAGCAGTTCCCCAACCAGACTCCACTACGAGCAGTACTTC. Amino acids: CASSSPTRLHYEQYF.

V is TRBV5-1 and J is TRBJ1-4, with TRBD1 as a possible D gene (6 bases). Germline lookup yields CDR1 SGHRS and CDR2 YFSETQ. With 2 bases removed from V and 0 bases from J, the gap between germline ends came to 11 bases. The CDR3 consists of 16 residues. For the CDR3, the DNA is TGCGCCAGCAGCTTCGGGGGGGGCGCAACTAATGAAAAACTGTTTTTT. It encodes CASSFGGGATNEKLFF.

V is TRBV5-6 and J is TRBJ1-2; 9 bases align to TRBD1. Trimming removed 3 bases from V and 8 bases from J; junction bases left unmatched: 8. CDR3 length equals 14 residues. The germline V gene has CDR1 SGHDT and CDR2 YYEEEE. The CDR3 loop reads CASSWGQGVAGYTF. The CDR3 DNA sequence: TGTGCCAGCAGCTGGGGACAGGGAGTCGCCGGCTACACCTTC.

Only one count was recorded for this clone. J is TRBJ2-3 and V is TRBV7-2, with a possible D match to TRBD1 (6 bases). The germline gives CDR1 SGHTA, CDR2 FQGNSA. This CDR3 contains 16 residues. V lost 3 bases to trimming and J lost 1 base, with 14 bases between them. The CDR3 coding sequence is TGTGCCAGCAGCTTGGTCGGGGCAGGGGGCACAGATACGCAGTATTTT. Its translation is CASSLVGAGGTDTQYF.

J is TRBJ2-1 and V is TRBV7-2; the match to TRBD2 covers 11 bases. J lost 9 bases, V lost 1 base, and 2 bases had no gene match. Germline CDR1 SGHTA, CDR2 FQGNSA. The CDR3 length is 14 residues. DNA for the CDR3: TGTGCCAGCAGCTTAGGACTAGCGGGAATTGAGCAGTTCTTC. Translating gives CASSLGLAGIEQFF. The full variable domain, rest sourced from reference TRBV7-2 and TRBJ2-1, is GAGVSQSPSNKVTEKGKDVELRCDPISGHTALYWYRQSLGQGLEFLIYFQGNSAPDKSGLPSDRFSAERTGGSVSTLTIQRTQQEDSAVYLCASSLGLAGIEQFFGPGTRLTVL.

This clone appeared once. At one boundary the junction diverges from the germline segment, which might be a read error. The CDR3 loop is CASSLLPDVGRPGETQYF. The CDR3 DNA reads as TGTGCTAGCAGCTTATTACCCGACGTGGGGAGGCCCGGCGAGACCCAGTACTTC. The chain is built from TRBV7-7 and TRBJ2-5; possibly TRBD2 for D (6 bases). The CDR3 length is 18 residues. In germline, CDR1 is SSHAT, CDR2 FNYEAQ (reference sequence).